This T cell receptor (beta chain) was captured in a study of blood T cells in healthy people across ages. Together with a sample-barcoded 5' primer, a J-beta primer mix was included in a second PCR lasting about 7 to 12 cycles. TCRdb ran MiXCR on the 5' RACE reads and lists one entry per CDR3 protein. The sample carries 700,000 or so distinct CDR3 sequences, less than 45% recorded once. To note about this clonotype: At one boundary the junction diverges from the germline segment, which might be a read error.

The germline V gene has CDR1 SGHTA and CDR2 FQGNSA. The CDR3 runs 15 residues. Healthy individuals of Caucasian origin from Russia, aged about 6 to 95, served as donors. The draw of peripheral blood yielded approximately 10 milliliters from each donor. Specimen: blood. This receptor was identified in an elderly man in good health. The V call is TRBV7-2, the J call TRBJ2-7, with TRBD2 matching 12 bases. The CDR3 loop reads CAGSPGLAGYYEQYF. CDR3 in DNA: TGTGCCGGCAGCCCGGGACTAGCGGGCTACTACGAGCAGTACTTC.